The present T cell receptor (beta chain) was sequenced within a study of radiation and T cells in renal cell carcinoma. Study-level results: Baseline intratumoral clonotype presence is unknown without pretreatment biopsies.

This sample's time point: blood 4 weeks post-SBRT, at nephrectomy. Treatment reported: 15 Gy SBRT to primary tumor, nephrectomy 4 weeks later. Nephrectomy followed 15 Gy stereotactic body radiation by 4 weeks. After SBRT, blood was collected at 2 and 4 weeks, plus baseline. This renal cell carcinoma was of the clear cell type. A word on this clone: The antigen remains undetermined.

The ends lost 5 bases at V and 0 bases at J; junction bases unmatched: 2. Per the germline V gene, CDR1 is GTSNPN and CDR2 is SVGIG (reference sequence). The CDR3 extends over 13 amino acids. Only in-frame clones appear in the TCRdb table, and some are missing; sequencing was by immunoSEQ multiplex PCR. The sample records some 43,000 clones, 80% to 85% being singletons. The chain is built from TRBV30 and TRBJ2-3, with TRBD2 matching 7 bases. The specimen was blood, collected from a patient whose treatment included radiotherapy and nephrectomy. The receptor's source is an older woman with renal cell carcinoma. This chain's CDR3 is CAWLSGSTDTQYF. Here the CDR3 DNA reads TGTGCCTGGCTTAGCGGGAGCACAGATACGCAGTATTTT.